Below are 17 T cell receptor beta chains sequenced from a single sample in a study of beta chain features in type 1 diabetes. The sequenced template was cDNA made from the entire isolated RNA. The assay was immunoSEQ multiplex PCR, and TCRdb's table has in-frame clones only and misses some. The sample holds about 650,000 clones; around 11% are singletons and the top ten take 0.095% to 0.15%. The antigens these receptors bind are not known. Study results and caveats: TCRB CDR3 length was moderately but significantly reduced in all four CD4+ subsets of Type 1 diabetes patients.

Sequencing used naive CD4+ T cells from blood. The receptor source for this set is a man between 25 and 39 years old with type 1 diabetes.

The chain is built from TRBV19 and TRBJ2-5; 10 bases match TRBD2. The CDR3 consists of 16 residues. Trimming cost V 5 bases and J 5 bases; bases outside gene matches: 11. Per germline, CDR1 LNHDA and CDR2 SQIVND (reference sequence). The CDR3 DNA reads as TGTGCCAGTAGTCGAGGCGGGACTAGCGTAGGCGAGACCCAGTACTTC. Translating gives CASSRGGTSVGETQYF.

The CDR3 DNA reads as TGTGCCAGCTCACCCCAAGGGGGGAACATTCAGTACTTC. Residues: CASSPQGGNIQYF. The chain has TRBV18 and TRBJ2-4, with D tentatively TRBD1 or TRBD2 (6 bases each). There are 13 residues in the CDR3. With 3 bases removed from V and 7 bases from J, the gap between germline ends came to 10 bases. In germline, CDR1 is KGHSH, CDR2 LQKENI.

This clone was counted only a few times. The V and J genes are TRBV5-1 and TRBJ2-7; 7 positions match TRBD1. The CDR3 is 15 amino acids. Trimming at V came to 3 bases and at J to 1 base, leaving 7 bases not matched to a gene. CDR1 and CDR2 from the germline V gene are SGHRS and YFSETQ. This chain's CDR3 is CASSSPDRASYEQYF. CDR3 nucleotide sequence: TGCGCCAGCAGCTCTCCTGACAGGGCTTCCTACGAGCAGTACTTC.

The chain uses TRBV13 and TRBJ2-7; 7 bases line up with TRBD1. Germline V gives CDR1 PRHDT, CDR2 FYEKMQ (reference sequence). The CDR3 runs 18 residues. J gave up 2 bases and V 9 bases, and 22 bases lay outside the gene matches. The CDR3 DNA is TGTGCCAGAAGTCGCGAAAGGGGGACAGTTCTTGGTCCCTACGAGCAGTACTTC. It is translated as CARSRERGTVLGPYEQYF.

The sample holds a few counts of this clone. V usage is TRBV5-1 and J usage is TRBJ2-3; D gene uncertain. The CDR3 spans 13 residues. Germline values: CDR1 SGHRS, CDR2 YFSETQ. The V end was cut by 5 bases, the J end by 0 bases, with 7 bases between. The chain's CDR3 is CASRQWSTDTQYF. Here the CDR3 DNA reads TGCGCCAGCAGACAGTGGAGCACAGATACGCAGTATTTT.

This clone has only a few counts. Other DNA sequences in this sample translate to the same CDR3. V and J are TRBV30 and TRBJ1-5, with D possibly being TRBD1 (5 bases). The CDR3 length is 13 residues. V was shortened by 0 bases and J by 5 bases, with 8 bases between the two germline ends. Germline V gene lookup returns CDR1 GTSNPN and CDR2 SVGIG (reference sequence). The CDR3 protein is CAWSVRGDQPQHF. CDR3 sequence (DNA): TGTGCCTGGAGTGTACGGGGGGATCAGCCCCAGCATTTT.

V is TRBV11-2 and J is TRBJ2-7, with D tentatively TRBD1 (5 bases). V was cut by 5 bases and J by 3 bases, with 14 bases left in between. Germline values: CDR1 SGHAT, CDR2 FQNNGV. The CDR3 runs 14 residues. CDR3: CASSQNFDSYEQYF. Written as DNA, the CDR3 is TGTGCCAGCAGCCAGAACTTTGACAGCTACGAGCAGTACTTC. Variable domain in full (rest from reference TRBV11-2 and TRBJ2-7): EAGVAQSPRYKIIEKRQSVAFWCNPISGHATLYWYQQILGQGPKLLIQFQNNGVVDDSQLPKDRFSAERLKGVDSTLKIQPAKLEDSAVYLCASSQNFDSYEQYFGPGTRLTVT.

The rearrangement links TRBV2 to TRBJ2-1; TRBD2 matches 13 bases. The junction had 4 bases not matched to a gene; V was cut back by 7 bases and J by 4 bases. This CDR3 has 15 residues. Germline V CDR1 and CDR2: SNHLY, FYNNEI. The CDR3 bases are TGTGCCAGCATCGGGACTAGCGGGGCGTACAATGAGCAGTTCTTC. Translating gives CASIGTSGAYNEQFF.

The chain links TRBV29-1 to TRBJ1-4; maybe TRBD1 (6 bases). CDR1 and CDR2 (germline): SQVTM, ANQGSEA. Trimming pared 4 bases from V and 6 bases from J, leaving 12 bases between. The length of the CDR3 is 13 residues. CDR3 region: CSVAGSGDEKLFF. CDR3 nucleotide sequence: TGCAGCGTTGCGGGGTCAGGGGATGAAAAACTGTTTTTT.

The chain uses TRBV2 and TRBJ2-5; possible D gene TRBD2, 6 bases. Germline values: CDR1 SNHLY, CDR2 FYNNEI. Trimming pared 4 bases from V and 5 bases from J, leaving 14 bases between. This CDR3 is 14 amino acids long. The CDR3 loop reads CASSAGGVGETQYF. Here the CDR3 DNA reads TGTGCCAGCAGTGCGGGCGGGGTCGGTGAGACCCAGTACTTC. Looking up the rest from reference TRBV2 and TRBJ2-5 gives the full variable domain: EPEVTQTPSHQVTQMGQEVILRCVPISNHLYFYWYRQILGQKVEFLVSFYNNEISEKSEIFDDQFSVERPDGSNFTLKIRSTKLEDSAMYFCASSAGGVGETQYFGPGTRLLVL.

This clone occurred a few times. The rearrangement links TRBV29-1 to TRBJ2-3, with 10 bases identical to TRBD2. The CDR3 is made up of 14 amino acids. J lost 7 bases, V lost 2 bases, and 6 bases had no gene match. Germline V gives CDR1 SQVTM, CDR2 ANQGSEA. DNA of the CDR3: TGCAGCGTTGAACCCAGCGGGGGGGCCCATACGCAGTATTTT. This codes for CSVEPSGGAHTQYF.

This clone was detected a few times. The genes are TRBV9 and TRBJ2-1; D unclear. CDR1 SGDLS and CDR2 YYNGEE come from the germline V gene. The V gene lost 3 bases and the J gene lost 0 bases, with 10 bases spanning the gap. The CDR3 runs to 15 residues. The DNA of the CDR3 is TGTGCCAGCAGCGCCCAGCTGAGCTCCTACAATGAGCAGTTCTTC. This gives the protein CASSAQLSSYNEQFF.

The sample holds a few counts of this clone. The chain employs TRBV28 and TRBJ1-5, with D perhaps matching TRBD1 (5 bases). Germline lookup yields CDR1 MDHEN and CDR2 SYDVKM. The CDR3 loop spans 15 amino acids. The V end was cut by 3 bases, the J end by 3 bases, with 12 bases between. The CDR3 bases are TGTGCCAGCAGTTTTCGGCAGGGTGACAATCAGCCCCAGCATTTT. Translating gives CASSFRQGDNQPQHF.

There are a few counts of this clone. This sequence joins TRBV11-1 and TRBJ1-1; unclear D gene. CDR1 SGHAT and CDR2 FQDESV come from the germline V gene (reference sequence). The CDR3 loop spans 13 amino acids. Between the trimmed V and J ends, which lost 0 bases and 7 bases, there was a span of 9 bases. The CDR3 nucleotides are TGTGCCAGCAGCTTAGCGAATGGGGATGAAGCTTTCTTT. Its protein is CASSLANGDEAFF. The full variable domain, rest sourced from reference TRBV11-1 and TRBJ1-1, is EAEVAQSPRYKITEKSQAVAFWCDPISGHATLYWYRQILGQGPELLVQFQDESVVDDSQLPKDRFSAERLKGVDSTLKIQPAELGDSAMYLCASSLANGDEAFFGQGTRLTVV.

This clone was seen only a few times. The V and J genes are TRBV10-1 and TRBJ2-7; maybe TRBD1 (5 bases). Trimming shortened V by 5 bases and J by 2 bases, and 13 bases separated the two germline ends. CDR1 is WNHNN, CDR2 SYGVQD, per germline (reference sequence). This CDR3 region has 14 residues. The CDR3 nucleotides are TGCGCCAGCAGTCACAGAACAGGAACCTACGAGCAGTACTTC. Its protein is CASSHRTGTYEQYF.

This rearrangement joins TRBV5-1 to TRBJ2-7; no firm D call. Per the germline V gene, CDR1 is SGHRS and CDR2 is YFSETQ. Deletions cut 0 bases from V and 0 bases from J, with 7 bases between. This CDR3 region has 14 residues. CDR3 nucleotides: TGCGCCAGCAGCTTGGATACGGTCTCCTACGAGCAGTACTTC. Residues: CASSLDTVSYEQYF. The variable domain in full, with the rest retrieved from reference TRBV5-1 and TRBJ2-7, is KAGVTQTPRYLIKTRGQQVTLSCSPISGHRSVSWYQQTPGQGLQFLFEYFSETQRNKGNFPGRFSGRQFSNSRSEMNVSTLELGDSALYLCASSLDTVSYEQYFGPGTRLTVT.

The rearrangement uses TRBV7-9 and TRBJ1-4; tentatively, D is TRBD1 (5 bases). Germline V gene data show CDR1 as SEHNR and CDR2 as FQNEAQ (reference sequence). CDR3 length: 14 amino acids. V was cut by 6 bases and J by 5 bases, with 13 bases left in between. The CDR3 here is CASSQAGFNEKLFF. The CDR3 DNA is TGTGCCAGCAGTCAGGCAGGGTTCAATGAAAAACTGTTTTTT.